The rows below give T cell receptor beta chains drawn from one sample of a study of Graves' ophthalmopathy and Graves' hyperthyroidism. TCRdb called the multiplex PCR reads again in MiXCR, with one record for every CDR3 protein. The sample consists of about 400,000 distinct CDR3 sequences, approximately 20% of them appearing once. The sample comprised peripheral blood. The receptors here all came from a woman aged 18-29 years with Graves' ophthalmopathy. CDR3s include the opening cysteine and the closing phenylalanine or tryptophan. A D gene is named only where the DNA matches it firmly. Only some rows state a clone size, as once, few, many or a class for expanded clones.

TRBD1 | many | TRBJ2-7 | TRBV25-1 | CASSGQGAIYEQYF | TGTGCCAGCAGTGGGCAGGGGGCCATCTACGAGCAGTACTTC
- | many | TRBJ1-5 | TRBV12-3/TRBV12-4 | CASSTGYDNQPQHF | TGTGCCAGCAGTACAGGGTACGACAATCAGCCCCAGCATTTT
- | many | TRBJ2-5 | TRBV16 | CASSKGSEETQYF | TGTGCCAGCAGCAAAGGGTCGGAAGAGACCCAGTACTTC
TRBD1 | many | TRBJ2-7 | TRBV11-2 | CASSPGTGGLYEQYF | TGTGCCAGCAGCCCCGGGACAGGGGGATTGTACGAGCAGTACTTC
TRBD1 | many | TRBJ1-6 | TRBV4-3 | CASSQAPGTGGSPLHF | TGCGCCAGCAGCCAAGCCCCCGGGACAGGGGGTTCACCCCTCCACTTT
- | many | TRBJ2-7 | TRBV28 | CASSVLQREQYF | TGTGCCAGCAGTGTACTCCAGCGAGAGCAGTACTTC
- | - | TRBJ1-1 | TRBV6-1 | CAAFRDTEAFF | TGTGCCGCCTTCAGAGACACTGAAGCTTTCTTT
TRBD1 | many | TRBJ2-1 | TRBV6-2/TRBV6-3 | CASGTGIYNEQFF | TGTGCCAGCGGGACAGGGATTTACAATGAGCAGTTCTTC
- | few | TRBJ1-1 | TRBV19 | CASKNQGNTEAFF | TGTGCCAGCAAGAATCAGGGGAACACTGAAGCTTTCTTT
TRBD1 | many | TRBJ1-2 | TRBV18 | CASSPTGDGYTF | TGTGCCAGCTCACCGACAGGGGATGGCTACACCTTC
- | - | TRBJ1-5 | TRBV5-5 | CASRKGPNSNQPQHF | TGTGCCAGCAGGAAAGGACCTAATAGCAATCAGCCCCAGCATTTT